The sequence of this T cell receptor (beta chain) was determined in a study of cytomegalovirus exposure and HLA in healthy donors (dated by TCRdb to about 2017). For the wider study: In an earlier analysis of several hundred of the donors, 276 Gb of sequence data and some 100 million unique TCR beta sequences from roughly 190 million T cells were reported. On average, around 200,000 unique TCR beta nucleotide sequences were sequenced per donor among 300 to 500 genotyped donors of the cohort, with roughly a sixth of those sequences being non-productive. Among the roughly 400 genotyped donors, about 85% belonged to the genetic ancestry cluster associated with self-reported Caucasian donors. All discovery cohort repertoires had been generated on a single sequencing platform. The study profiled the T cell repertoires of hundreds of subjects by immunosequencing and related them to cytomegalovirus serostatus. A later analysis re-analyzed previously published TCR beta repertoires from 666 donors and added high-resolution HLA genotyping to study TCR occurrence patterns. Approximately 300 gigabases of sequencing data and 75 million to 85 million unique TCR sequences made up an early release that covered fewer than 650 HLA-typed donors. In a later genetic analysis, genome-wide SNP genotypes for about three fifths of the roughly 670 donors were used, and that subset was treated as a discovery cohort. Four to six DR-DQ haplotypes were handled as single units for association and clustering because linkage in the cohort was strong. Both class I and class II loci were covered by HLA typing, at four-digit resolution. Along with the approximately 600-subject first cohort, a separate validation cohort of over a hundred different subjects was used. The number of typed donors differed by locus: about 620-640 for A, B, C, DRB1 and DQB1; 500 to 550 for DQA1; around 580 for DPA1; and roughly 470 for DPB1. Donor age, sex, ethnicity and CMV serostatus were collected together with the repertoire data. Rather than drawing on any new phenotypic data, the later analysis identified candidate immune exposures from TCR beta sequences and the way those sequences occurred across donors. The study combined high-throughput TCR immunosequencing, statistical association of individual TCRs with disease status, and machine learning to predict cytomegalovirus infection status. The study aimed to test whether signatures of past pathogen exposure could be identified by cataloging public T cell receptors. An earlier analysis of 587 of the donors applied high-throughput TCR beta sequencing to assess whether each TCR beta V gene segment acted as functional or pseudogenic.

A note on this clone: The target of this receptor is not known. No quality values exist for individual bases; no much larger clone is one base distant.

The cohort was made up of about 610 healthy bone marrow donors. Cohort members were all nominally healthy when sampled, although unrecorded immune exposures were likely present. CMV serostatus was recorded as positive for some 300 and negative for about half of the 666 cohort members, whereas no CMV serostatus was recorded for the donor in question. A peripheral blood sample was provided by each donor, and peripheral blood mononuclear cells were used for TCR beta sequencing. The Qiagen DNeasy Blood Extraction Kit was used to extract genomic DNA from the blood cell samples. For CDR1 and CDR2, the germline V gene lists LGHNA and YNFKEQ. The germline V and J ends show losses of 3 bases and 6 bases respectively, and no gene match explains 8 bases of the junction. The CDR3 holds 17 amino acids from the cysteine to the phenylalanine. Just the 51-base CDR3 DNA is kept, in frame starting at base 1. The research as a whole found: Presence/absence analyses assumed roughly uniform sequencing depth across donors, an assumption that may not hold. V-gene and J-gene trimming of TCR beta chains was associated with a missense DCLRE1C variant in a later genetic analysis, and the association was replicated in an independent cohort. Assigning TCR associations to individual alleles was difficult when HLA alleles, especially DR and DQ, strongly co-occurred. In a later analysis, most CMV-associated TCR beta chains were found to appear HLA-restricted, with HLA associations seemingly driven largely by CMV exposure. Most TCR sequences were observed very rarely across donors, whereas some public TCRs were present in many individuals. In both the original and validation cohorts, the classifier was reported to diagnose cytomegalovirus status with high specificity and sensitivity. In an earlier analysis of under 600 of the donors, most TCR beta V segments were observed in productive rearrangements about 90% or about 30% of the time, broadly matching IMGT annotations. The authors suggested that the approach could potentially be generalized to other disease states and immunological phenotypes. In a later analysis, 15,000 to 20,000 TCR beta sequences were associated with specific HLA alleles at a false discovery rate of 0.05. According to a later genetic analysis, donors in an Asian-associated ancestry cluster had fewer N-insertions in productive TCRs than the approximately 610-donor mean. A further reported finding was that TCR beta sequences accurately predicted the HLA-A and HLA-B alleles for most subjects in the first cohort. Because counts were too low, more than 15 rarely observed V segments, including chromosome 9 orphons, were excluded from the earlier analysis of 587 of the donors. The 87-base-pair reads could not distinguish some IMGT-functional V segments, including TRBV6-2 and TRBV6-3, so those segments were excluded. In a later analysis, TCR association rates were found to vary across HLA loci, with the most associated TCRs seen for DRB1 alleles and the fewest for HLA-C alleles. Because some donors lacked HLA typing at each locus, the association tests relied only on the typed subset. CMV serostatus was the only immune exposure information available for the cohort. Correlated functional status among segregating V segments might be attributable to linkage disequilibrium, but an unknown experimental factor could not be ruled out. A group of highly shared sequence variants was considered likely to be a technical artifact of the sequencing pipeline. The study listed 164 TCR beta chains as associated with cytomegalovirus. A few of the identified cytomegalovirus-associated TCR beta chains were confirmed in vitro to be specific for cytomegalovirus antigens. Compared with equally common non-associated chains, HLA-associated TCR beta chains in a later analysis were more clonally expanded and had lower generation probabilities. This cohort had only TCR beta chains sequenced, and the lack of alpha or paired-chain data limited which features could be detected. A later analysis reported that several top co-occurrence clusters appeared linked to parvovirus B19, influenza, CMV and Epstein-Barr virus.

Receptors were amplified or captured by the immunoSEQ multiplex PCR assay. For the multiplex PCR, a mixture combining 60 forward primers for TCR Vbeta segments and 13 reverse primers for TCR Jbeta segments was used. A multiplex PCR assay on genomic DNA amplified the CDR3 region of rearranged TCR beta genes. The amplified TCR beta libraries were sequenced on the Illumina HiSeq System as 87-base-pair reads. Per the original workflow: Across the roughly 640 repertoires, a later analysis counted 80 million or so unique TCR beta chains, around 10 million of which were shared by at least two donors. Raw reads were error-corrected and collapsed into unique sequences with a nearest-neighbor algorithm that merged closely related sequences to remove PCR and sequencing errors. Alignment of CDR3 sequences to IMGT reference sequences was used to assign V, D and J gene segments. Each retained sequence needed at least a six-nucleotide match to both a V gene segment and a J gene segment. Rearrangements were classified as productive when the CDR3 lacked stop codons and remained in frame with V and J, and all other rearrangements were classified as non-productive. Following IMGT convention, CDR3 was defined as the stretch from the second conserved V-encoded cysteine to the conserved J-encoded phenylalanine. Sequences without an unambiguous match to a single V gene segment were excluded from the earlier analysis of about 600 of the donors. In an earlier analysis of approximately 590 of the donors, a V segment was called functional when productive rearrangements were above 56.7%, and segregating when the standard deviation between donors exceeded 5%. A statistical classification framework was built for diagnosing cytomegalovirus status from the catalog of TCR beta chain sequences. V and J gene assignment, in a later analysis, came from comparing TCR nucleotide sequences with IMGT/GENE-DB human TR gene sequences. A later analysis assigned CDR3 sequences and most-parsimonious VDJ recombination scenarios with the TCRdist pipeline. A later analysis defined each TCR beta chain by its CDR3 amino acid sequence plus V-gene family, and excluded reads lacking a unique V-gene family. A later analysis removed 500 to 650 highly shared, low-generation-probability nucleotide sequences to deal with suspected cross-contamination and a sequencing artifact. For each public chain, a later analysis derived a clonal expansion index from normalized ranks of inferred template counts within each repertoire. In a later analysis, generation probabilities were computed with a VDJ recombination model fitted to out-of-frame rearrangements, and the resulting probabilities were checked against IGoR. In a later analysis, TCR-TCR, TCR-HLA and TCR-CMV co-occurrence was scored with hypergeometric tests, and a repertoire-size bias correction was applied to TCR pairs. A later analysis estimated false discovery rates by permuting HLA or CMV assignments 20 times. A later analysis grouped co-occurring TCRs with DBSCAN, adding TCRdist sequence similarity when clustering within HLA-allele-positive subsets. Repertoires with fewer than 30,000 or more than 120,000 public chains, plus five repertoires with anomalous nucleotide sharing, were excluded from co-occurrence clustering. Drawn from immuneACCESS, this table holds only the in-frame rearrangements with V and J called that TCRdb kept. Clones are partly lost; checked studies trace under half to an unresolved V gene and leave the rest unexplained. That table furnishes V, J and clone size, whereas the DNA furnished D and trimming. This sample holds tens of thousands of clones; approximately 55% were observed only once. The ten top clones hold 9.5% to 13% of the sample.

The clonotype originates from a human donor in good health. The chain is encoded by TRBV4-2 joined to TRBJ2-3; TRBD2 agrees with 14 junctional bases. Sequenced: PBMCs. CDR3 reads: CASSQGTSGSSSDTQYF. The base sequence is TGTGCCAGCAGCCAGGGGACTAGCGGGAGTTCTTCCGATACGCAGTATTTT.